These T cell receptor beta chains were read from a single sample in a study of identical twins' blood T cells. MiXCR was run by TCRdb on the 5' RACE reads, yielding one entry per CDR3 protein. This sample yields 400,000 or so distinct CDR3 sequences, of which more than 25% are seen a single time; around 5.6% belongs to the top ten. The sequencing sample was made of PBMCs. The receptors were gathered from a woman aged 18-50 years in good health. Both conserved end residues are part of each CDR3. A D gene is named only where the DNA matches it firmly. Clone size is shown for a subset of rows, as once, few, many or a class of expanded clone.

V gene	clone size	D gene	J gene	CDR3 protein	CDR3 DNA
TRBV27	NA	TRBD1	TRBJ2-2	CASSRQGAYTGELFF	TGTGCCAGCAGTCGACAGGGTGCCTACACCGGGGAGCTGTTTTTT
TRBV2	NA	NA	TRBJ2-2	CASGTTARGTGELFF	TGTGCCAGCGGCACTACTGCGCGAGGCACCGGGGAGCTGTTTTTT
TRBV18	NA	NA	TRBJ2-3	CASSPSDRSDTQYF	TGTGCCAGCTCACCATCCGACAGGTCGGATACGCAGTATTTT
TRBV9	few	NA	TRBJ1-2	CASSVEGIRGYTF	TGTGCCAGCAGCGTAGAGGGTATAAGGGGCTACACCTTC
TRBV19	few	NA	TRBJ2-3	CASRTPITDTQYF	TGTGCCAGTAGGACTCCGATCACAGATACGCAGTATTTT
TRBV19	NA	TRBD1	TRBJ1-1	CASTRDRGNTEAFF	TGTGCCAGTACCCGGGACAGGGGTAACACTGAAGCTTTCTTT
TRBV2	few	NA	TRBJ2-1	CASSEGWVRAEQFF	TGTGCCAGCAGTGAAGGCTGGGTCAGGGCCGAGCAGTTCTTC
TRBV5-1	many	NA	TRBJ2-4	CASSLTVAKNIQYF	TGCGCCAGCAGCTTGACGGTAGCCAAAAACATTCAGTACTTC
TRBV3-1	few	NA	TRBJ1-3	CASSHSVEVRNTIYF	TGTGCCAGCAGCCATTCCGTGGAGGTTAGAAACACCATATATTTT
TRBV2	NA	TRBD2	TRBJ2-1	CASRGLALYNEQFF	TGTGCCAGCAGGGGACTAGCGCTTTACAATGAGCAGTTCTTC
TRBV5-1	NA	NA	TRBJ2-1	CASSLGLAHYNEQFF	TGCGCCAGCAGCTTGGGCCTAGCGCATTACAATGAGCAGTTCTTC
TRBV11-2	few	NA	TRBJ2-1	CASSPGGGRNEQFF	TGTGCCAGCAGCCCAGGGGGCGGGAGGAATGAGCAGTTCTTC
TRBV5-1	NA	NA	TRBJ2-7	CASSLEGEGYEQYF	TGCGCCAGCAGCTTGGAGGGGGAAGGATACGAGCAGTACTTC
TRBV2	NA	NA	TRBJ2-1	CASRVDSAYNEQFF	TGTGCCAGCAGGGTCGACAGCGCCTACAATGAGCAGTTCTTC
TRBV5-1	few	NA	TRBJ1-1	CASSFLLTGPTEAFF	TGCGCCAGCAGCTTCCTTTTAACAGGGCCCACTGAAGCTTTCTTT
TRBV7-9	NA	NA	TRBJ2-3	CASSRQGIDTQYF	TGTGCCAGCAGCCGCCAGGGGATCGATACGCAGTATTTT
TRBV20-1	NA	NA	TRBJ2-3	CSASLLNTQYF	TGCAGTGCTAGTCTGTTGAATACGCAGTATTTT
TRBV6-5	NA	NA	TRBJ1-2	CASSLRDSSYGYTF	TGTGCCAGCAGTCTTCGGGACTCCTCCTATGGCTACACCTTC
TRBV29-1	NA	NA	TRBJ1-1	CSVEGGSFF	TGCAGCGTCGAAGGGGGGAGTTTCTTT
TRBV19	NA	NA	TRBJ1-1	CASVGGGTEAFF	TGTGCCAGTGTAGGCGGGGGCACTGAAGCTTTCTTT
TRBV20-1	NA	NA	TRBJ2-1	CSARSSGVRSYNEQFF	TGCAGTGCTAGAAGTTCCGGGGTTCGCTCCTACAATGAGCAGTTCTTC
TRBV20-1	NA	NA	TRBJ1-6	CSASLDRDYSPLHF	TGCAGTGCTAGCTTGGACAGAGACTATTCACCCCTCCACTTT
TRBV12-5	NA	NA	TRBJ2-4	CASGLARNIQYF	TGTGCTAGTGGTTTAGCCAGAAACATTCAGTACTTC
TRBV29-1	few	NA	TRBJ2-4	CSVVYGGPAKNIQYF	TGCAGCGTTGTTTACGGGGGCCCTGCCAAAAACATTCAGTACTTC
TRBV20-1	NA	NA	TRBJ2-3	CSARAGDFPDTQYF	TGCAGTGCCAGGGCTGGAGACTTCCCAGATACGCAGTATTTT
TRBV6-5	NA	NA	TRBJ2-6	CASNRKGNAGANVLTF	TGTGCCAGCAATAGGAAGGGAAATGCTGGGGCCAACGTCCTGACTTTC
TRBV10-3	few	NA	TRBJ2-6	CAISSGHMDSGANVLTF	TGTGCCATCAGTTCAGGACATATGGACTCTGGGGCCAACGTCCTGACTTTC
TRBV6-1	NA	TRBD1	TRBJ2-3	CASSASETGYTDTQYF	TGTGCCAGCAGTGCCAGCGAGACAGGGTACACAGATACGCAGTATTTT
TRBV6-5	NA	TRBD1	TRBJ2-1	CASRTGVNEQFF	TGTGCCAGCAGGACAGGGGTCAATGAGCAGTTCTTC
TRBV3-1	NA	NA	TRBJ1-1	CASSQARVQGGAFF	TGTGCCAGCAGCCAAGCCCGGGTCCAGGGAGGGGCTTTCTTT
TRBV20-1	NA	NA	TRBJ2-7	CSAQALGSSYEQYF	TGCAGTGCCCAAGCCCTGGGTAGCTCCTACGAGCAGTACTTC
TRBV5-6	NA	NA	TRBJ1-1	CASSLEASLNTEAFF	TGTGCCAGCAGCTTGGAGGCCTCCCTGAACACTGAAGCTTTCTTT
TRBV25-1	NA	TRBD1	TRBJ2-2	CASSEFAVVGTDQTGELFF	TGTGCCAGCAGTGAATTCGCAGTGGTGGGGACAGATCAGACCGGGGAGCTGTTTTTT
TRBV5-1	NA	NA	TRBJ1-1	CASRWEGMNTEAFF	TGCGCCAGCAGGTGGGAGGGGATGAACACTGAAGCTTTCTTT
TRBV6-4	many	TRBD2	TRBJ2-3	CASSPSAGGTDTQYF	TGTGCCAGCAGCCCCTCAGCGGGGGGAACAGATACGCAGTATTTT
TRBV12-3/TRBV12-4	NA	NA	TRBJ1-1	CASSSWTEAFF	TGTGCCAGCAGTTCGTGGACTGAAGCTTTCTTT
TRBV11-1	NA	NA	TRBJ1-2	CASSHYEGNYGYTF	TGTGCCAGCAGCCATTATGAGGGGAACTATGGCTACACCTTC
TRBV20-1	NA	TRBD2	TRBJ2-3	CSADRTSAGGTQYF	TGCAGTGCGGACCGGACTAGCGCAGGAGGTACGCAGTATTTT
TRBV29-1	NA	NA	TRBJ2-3	CSGGRGRTDTQYF	TGCAGCGGGGGGCGAGGCCGCACAGATACGCAGTATTTT
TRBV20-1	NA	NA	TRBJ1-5	CSAIRQRGNQPQHF	TGCAGTGCTATACGTCAGCGGGGAAATCAGCCCCAGCATTTT
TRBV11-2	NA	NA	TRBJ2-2	CASSLVRARELFF	TGTGCCAGCAGCTTAGTGAGGGCCCGGGAGCTGTTTTTT
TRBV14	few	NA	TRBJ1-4	CASSHVPGWKLFF	TGTGCCAGCAGCCATGTGCCCGGATGGAAACTGTTTTTT
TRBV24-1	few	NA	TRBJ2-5	CATSDTGETQYF	TGTGCCACCAGTGATACCGGGGAGACCCAGTACTTC
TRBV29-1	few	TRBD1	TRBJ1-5	CSPDRGKSAQHF	TGCAGCCCGGACAGGGGAAAATCGGCCCAGCATTTT
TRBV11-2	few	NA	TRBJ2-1	CASSFGGSVPYNEQFF	TGTGCCAGCAGCTTTGGTGGGAGTGTCCCCTACAATGAGCAGTTCTTC
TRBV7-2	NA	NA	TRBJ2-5	CASSLEAESQETQYF	TGTGCCAGCAGCTTGGAAGCGGAATCCCAAGAGACCCAGTACTTC
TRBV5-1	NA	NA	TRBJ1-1	CASSEQTANTEAFF	TGCGCCAGCAGCGAGCAGACAGCAAACACTGAAGCTTTCTTT
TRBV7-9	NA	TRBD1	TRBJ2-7	CASTHTGGFSYEQYF	TGTGCCAGCACTCATACAGGGGGCTTCTCCTACGAGCAGTACTTC
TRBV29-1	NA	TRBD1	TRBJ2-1	CSVGQGQTYNEQFF	TGCAGCGTTGGACAGGGTCAGACCTACAATGAGCAGTTCTTC
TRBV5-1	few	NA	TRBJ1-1	CASSLAAGKLPEAFF	TGCGCCAGCAGCTTGGCCGCGGGTAAGTTACCTGAAGCTTTCTTT
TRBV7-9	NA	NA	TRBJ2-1	CASSLLSVNGENEQFF	TGTGCCAGCAGCTTACTAAGCGTGAACGGGGAGAATGAGCAGTTCTTC
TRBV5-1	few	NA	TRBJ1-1	CASRGAALMGILSTEAFF	TGCGCCAGCAGGGGCGCCGCCTTAATGGGGATCTTGTCCACTGAAGCTTTCTTT
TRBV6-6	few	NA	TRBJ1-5	CASALGDGYEQPQHF	TGTGCCAGCGCCCTGGGAGACGGGTACGAACAGCCCCAGCATTTT
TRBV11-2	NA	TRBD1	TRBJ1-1	CAQDIQGAETFF	TGTGCTCAAGATATACAGGGGGCAGAGACTTTCTTT
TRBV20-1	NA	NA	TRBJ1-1	CSARGGGLNTEAFF	TGCAGTGCTAGAGGCGGGGGGTTGAACACTGAAGCTTTCTTT
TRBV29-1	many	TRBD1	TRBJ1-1	CSAPGQGTEAFF	TGCAGCGCTCCGGGACAGGGGACTGAAGCTTTCTTT
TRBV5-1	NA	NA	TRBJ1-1	CASSPYGLPNTEAFF	TGCGCCAGCAGCCCCTATGGACTCCCGAACACTGAAGCTTTCTTT
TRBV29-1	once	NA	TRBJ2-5	CSVRRDHGETQYF	TGCAGCGTTCGCAGGGACCATGGTGAGACCCAGTACTTC
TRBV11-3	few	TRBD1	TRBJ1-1	CASSLLPYRGTEAFF	TGTGCCAGCAGCTTATTGCCATACAGGGGAACTGAAGCTTTCTTT
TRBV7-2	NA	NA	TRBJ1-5	CASSFNGGPQHF	TGTGCCAGCAGCTTTAACGGGGGGCCCCAGCATTTT